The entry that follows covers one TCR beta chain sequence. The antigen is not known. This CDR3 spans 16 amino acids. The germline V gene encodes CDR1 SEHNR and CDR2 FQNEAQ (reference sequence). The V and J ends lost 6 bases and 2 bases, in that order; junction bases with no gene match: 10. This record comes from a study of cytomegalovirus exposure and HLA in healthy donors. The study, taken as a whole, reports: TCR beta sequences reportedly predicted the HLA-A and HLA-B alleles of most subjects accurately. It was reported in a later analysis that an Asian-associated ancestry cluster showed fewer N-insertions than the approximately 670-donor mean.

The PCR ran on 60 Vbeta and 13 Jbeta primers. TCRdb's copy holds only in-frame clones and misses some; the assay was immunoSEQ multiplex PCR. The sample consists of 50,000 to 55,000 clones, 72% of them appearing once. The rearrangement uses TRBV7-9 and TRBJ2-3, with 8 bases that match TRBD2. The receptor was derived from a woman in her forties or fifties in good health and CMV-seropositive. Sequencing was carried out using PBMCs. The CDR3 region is CASRSLAGKHTDTQYF. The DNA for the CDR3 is TGTGCCAGCAGATCCCTAGCGGGCAAACACACAGATACGCAGTATTTT.